This T cell receptor beta chain was identified in a study of T cells after yellow fever vaccination. Background on the study: SMART-Seq v4 Ultra Low Input served to prepare low-cell-number fractions.

Generation of TCR cDNA used 5'RACE template switching (which added a universal primer site and UMIs). TCRdb used MiXCR to reprocess the 5' RACE reads, holding one entry per CDR3 protein. The repertoire holds about 330,000 distinct CDR3 sequences, with roughly 7.5% as singletons. Whole-study results and caveats: A secondary response was less intense yet reached its peak sooner, at day 5 versus 15. Contaminants from the bulk population, in the form of abundant clonotypes, could be found in FACS-sorted repertoires.

This clonotype came up a few times. Its antigen is not identified. The specimen comprised PBMCs, sampled about 49 days after the first yellow fever vaccination. The sequence came from a man aged 18 to 30 who received the YFV17D yellow fever vaccine.

CDR3 coding DNA: TGTGCCACCAGCAGAGACCGGGGTAGCAATCAGCCCCAGCATTTT. This encodes CATSRDRGSNQPQHF. V gene TRBV15 combines with J gene TRBJ1-5; D not resolved. The CDR3 is 15 residues long. The V and J ends lost 0 bases and 0 bases respectively, with 6 bases between them. The V gene's germline CDR1 is LNHNV and CDR2 YYDKDF (reference sequence).